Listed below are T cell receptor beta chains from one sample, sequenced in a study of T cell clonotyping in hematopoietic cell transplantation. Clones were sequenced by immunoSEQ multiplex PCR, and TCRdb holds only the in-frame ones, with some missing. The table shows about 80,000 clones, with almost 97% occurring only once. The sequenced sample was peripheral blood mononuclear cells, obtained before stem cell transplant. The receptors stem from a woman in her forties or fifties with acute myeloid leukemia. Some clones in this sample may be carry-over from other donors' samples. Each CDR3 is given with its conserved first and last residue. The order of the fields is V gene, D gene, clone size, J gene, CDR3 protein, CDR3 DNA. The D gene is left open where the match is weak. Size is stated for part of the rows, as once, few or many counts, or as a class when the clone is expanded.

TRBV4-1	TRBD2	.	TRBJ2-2	CASSLLLAGLNTGELFF	TGCGCCAGCAGCCTTTTGCTAGCGGGCCTGAACACCGGGGAGCTGTTTTTT
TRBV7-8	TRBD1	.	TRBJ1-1	CASSRQGNTEAFF	TGTGCCAGCAGCCGACAGGGGAACACTGAAGCTTTCTTT
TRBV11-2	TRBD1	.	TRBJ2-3	CASSLGDRGSDTQYF	TGTGCCAGCAGCTTAGGTGACAGGGGCTCGGATACGCAGTATTTT
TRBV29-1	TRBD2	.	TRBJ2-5	CSVTSGGGETQYF	TGCAGCGTGACTAGCGGGGGAGGCGAGACCCAGTACTTC
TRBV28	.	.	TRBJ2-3	CASSRTTDTQYF	TGTGCCAGCAGTCGGACGACAGATACGCAGTATTTT
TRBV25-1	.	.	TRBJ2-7	CASSETRGVMVHEQYF	TGTGCCAGCAGTGAAACCCGGGGTGTGATGGTACACGAGCAGTACTTC
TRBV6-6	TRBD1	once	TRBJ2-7	CASSYSTGTDYEQYF	TGTGCCAGCAGTTACTCCACCGGGACAGACTACGAGCAGTACTTC
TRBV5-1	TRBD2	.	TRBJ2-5	CASSFQREGWETQYF	TGCGCCAGCAGCTTTCAGCGGGAGGGCTGGGAGACCCAGTACTTC
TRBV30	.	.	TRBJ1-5	CAWSVQGFNQPQHF	TGTGCCTGGAGTGTCCAAGGTTTCAATCAGCCCCAGCATTTT
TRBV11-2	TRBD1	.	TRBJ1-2	CASSLMTGDYGYTF	TGTGCCAGCAGCTTAATGACAGGGGACTATGGCTACACCTTC
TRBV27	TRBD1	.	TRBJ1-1	CASTSFGTGPIEAFF	TGTGCCAGCACCTCCTTCGGGACAGGGCCGATAGAAGCTTTCTTT
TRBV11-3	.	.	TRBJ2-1	CASSTGGADEQFF	TGTGCCAGCAGCACTGGAGGGGCGGATGAGCAGTTCTTC
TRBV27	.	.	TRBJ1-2	CASSLSGAGSHYGYTF	TGTGCCAGCAGTTTATCGGGCGCAGGATCGCACTATGGCTACACCTTC
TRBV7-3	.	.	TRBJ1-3	CASSVDRSSGNTIYF	TGTGCCAGCAGCGTAGATCGGAGCTCTGGAAACACCATATATTTT
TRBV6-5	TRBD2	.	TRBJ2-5	CASSYSLAGGQETQYF	TGTGCCAGCAGTTACTCCCTAGCGGGGGGGCAAGAGACCCAGTACTTC
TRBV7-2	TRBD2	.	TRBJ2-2	CASSATLGGTGELFF	TGTGCCAGCAGCGCAACTTTGGGGGGGACCGGGGAGCTGTTTTTT
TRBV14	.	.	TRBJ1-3	CASSPARPSGNTIYF	TGTGCCAGCAGCCCCGCTCGACCCTCTGGAAACACCATATATTTT
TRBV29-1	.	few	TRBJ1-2	CSVGANYGYTF	TGCAGCGTTGGGGCTAACTATGGCTACACCTTC
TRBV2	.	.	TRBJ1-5	CASRILQGNQPQHF	TGTGCCAGCAGAATTTTACAGGGAAATCAGCCCCAGCATTTT
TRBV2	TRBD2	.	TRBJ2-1	CASSGIAGGYEQFF	TGTGCCAGCAGTGGAATAGCGGGGGGGTATGAGCAGTTCTTC
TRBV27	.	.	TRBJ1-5	CASSPGTLGNQPQHF	TGTGCCAGCAGTCCGGGGACGTTAGGCAATCAGCCCCAGCATTTT
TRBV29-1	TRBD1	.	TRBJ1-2	CSDSGGGYGYTF	TGCAGCGACTCAGGGGGCGGCTATGGCTACACCTTC
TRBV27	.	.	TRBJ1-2	CASSFRAGLRDGYTF	TGTGCCAGCAGTTTTCGGGCAGGGCTCAGGGATGGCTACACCTTC
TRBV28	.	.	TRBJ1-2	CASRVTGGAFGYTF	TGTGCCAGCAGAGTGACAGGTGGGGCGTTCGGCTACACCTTC
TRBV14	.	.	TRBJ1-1	CASSQVITLNRRNTEAFF	TGTGCCAGCAGCCAAGTAATTACCCTAAATCGCAGGAACACTGAAGCTTTCTTT
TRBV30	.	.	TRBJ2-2	CAWSWITGELFF	TGTGCCTGGAGCTGGATAACCGGGGAGCTGTTTTTT
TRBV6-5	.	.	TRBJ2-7	CASSYDRAYEQYF	TGTGCCAGCAGTTACGACAGAGCCTACGAGCAGTACTTC
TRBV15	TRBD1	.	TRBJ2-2	CATSTDRAGGELFF	TGTGCCACCAGCACCGACAGGGCCGGCGGGGAGCTGTTTTTT
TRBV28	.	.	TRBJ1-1	CASSGSDSLNTEAFF	TGTGCCAGCAGTGGATCAGACAGCCTGAACACTGAAGCTTTCTTT
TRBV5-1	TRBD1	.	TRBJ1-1	CASSLTGGTHTEAFF	TGCGCCAGCAGCTTGACAGGGGGCACACACACTGAAGCTTTCTTT
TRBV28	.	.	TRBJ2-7	CASSPPSGRRGAYEQYF	TGTGCCAGCAGTCCCCCAAGTGGTCGGCGGGGAGCCTACGAGCAGTACTTC
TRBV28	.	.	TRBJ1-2	CASSRTVYGYTF	TGTGCCAGCAGCCGGACAGTCTATGGCTACACCTTC
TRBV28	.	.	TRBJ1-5	CASSSGLEVGQPQHF	TGTGCCAGCAGTTCGGGACTTGAAGTGGGTCAGCCCCAGCATTTT
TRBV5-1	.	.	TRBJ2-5	CASRGIQDSYQETQYF	TGCGCCAGCAGAGGCATTCAGGACAGCTACCAAGAGACCCAGTACTTC
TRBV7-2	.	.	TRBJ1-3	CASTFSGNTIYF	TGTGCCAGCACCTTCAGTGGAAACACCATATATTTT
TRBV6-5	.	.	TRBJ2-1	CASSRSSSYNEQFF	TGTGCCAGCAGTCGGTCGAGCTCCTACAATGAGCAGTTCTTC
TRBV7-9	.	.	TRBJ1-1	CASSFHRMNTEAFF	TGTGCCAGCAGCTTTCACAGAATGAACACTGAAGCTTTCTTT
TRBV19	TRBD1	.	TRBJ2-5	CASKGAQETQYF	TGTGCCAGTAAGGGGGCCCAAGAGACCCAGTACTTC
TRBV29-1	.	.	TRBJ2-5	CSVLTYQETQYF	TGCAGCGTTTTAACGTACCAAGAGACCCAGTACTTC
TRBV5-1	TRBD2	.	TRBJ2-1	CASSPGHLAGGTNEQFF	TGCGCCAGCAGCCCGGGCCATTTGGCGGGAGGGACCAATGAGCAGTTCTTC
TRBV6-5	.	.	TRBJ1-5	CASGYLEEPQHF	TGTGCCAGCGGGTACCTCGAGGAGCCCCAGCATTTT
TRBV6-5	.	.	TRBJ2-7	CASSRDIAYEQYF	TGTGCCAGCAGTCGTGACATAGCCTACGAGCAGTACTTC
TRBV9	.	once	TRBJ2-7	CASSGRDSTSYEQYF	TGTGCCAGCAGTGGACGGGACTCCACCTCCTACGAGCAGTACTTC
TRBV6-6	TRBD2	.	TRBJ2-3	CASSQGLATDTQYF	TGTGCCAGCAGTCAGGGACTAGCGACAGATACGCAGTATTTT
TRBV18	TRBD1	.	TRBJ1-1	CASSPTGGAGTTEAFF	TGTGCCAGCTCACCCACAGGGGGCGCGGGTACTACTGAAGCTTTCTTT
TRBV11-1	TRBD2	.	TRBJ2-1	CASSWTSGKNEQFF	TGTGCCAGCAGCTGGACTAGCGGGAAGAATGAGCAGTTCTTC
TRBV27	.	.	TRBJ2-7	CATGPGRGEQYF	TGTGCCACCGGTCCAGGGCGAGGGGAGCAGTACTTC
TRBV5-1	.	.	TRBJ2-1	CASSPRGAYNEQFF	TGCGCCAGCAGCCCACGTGGTGCCTACAATGAGCAGTTCTTC
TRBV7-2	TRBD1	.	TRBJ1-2	CASSYNRGNNYGYTF	TGTGCCAGCAGCTACAACAGGGGAAATAACTATGGCTACACCTTC
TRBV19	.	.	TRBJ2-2	CASRQTANTGELFF	TGTGCCAGCAGACAGACCGCGAACACCGGGGAGCTGTTTTTT
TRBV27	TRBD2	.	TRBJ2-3	CASSRRTSGGDVGLDTQYF	TGTGCCAGCAGTCGACGGACTAGCGGGGGGGACGTTGGGTTAGATACGCAGTATTTT
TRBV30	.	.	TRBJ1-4	CAWSVPPGEMATNEKLFF	TGTGCCTGGAGTGTACCCCCAGGGGAAATGGCAACTAATGAAAAACTGTTTTTT